This TCR beta chain was captured in a study of T cells in Graves' hyperthyroidism and ophthalmopathy (dated by TCRdb to the late 2010s). For the study in its entirety: Peripheral blood samples were taken at initial diagnosis, before any treatment was given. TCR V-J signatures able to tell the groups apart were searched for in a discovery cohort of approximately 95 patients, of whom roughly 42 had Graves' ophthalmopathy and around 56 had stable Graves' hyperthyroidism. Once sampling was done, hyperthyroidism patients were given methimazole at a starting dose of 30 mg daily, whereas ophthalmopathy patients were given high-dose intravenous methylprednisolone. TCR Vbeta CDR3 sequencing of around 130 peripheral blood samples (roughly 43 ophthalmopathy, about 75 hyperthyroidism and some 17 progressor patients) is reported in the paper. Prospective prediction of ophthalmopathy was tested in an independent validation cohort consisting of some 18 hyperthyroidism patients and approximately 16 patients who later progressed to ophthalmopathy. The study also compared thyroid tissue and blood T-cell repertoires from roughly six Graves' hyperthyroidism patients. The 75 to 100 discovery patients were divided at random into training and test sets in a 7:3 ratio. Summary of the overall study and its limitations: Blood samples also contained most of the expanded thyroid clonotypes (frequency above 0.001), which suggests that blood repertoires may reflect thyroid immune responses. In cross-validation, a model built on a 13 V-J signature told ophthalmopathy apart from stable hyperthyroidism with less than 90% sensitivity and around 81% specificity, and in testing the same model reached 80%/75%. In validation, progression to ophthalmopathy was predicted by the model with 55% to 71% sensitivity and just over 72% specificity, a median of around 6.5 months before onset. Sample size was not statistically predetermined, and investigators were not blinded to group allocation.

The table lists this clonotype with many counts. Its antigen is unknown. Per-base qualities were not stored, and no clone one base away is much larger. TCR beta CDR3 regions were amplified from RNA transcripts. A first-round RT-PCR of the TCR CDR3 used the HTBI primer set with the Qiagen OneStep RT-PCR kit. The libraries were constructed in a second round of multiplex PCR and then size-selected and purified. Paired-end sequencing of the libraries was performed with 100 bp reads on an Illumina HiSeq2000. The source study handled its data this way. SOAPnuke was used to process the raw data, removing reads that contained adapters or uncalled bases, had a mean Phred below 15, or lacked an exact match to the constant primer or identifier. High-quality paired reads were merged with COPE v1.2.5, and unique nucleotide sequences were defined as clonotypes. MiTCR v1.1 was used to align the clonotypes against IMGT TRBV, TRBD and TRBJ reference segments. The analysis was restricted to V-J combinations with a frequency above 0.0001, which together covered just over 99% of the repertoires. The TCS score was defined as the ratio of F50 (clonal expansion) to E x V (chaos), calculated using BLOSUM62-based TCRdist between CDR3 peptides within each V-J. Welch's t-statistics and random forest reduced roughly 500 V-J features to roughly 13, which were used in a naive Bayes classifier (R e1071). TCRdb ran its own pipeline on the public reads, namely fastp trimming at Q25 and MiXCR clone calling, and kept in-frame beta chains. Records with the same CDR3 protein are collapsed into one entry carrying the most frequent genes and DNA. The V and J calls and clone size come from TCRdb's table, not from the authors' own analysis. This sample holds around 600,000 distinct CDR3 sequences; around 14% were observed only once. The ten largest make up under 8% of the sample.

A patient counted as having stable Graves' hyperthyroidism if no progression to ophthalmopathy occurred over 18 months of follow-up. Hyperthyroidism patients were newly diagnosed, with disease duration under 2 months, and aged 18 to 65 years. The study excluded patients with uncontrolled infections, other autoimmune diseases, pregnancy or lactation. Diagnoses were based on clinical symptoms, serum thyroxine and TRAb, thyroid ultrasound and orbital computed tomography. PBMCs were separated from 10 ml of fresh peripheral blood using Ficoll-Paque density gradient centrifugation. Trizol reagent was used to extract total RNA, and RNA quality was then checked on an Agilent 2100 Bioanalyzer. Sequenced material: blood. The TCR comes from a woman younger than 45 with Graves' hyperthyroidism.

In nucleotides, the sequence is TGTGCCAGCAGAACGGACAGGGGGATTCAGCCCCAGCATTTT. The encoded protein is CASRTDRGIQPQHF. In this chain, TRBV2 is recombined with TRBJ1-5; the junction holds 10 bases that match TRBD1. The CDR3, cysteine through phenylalanine, is 14 amino acids long. Left in the record is the CDR3 DNA by itself, 42 bases read in frame from the first base. V is pruned by 6 bases and J by 6 bases, leaving 5 bases of the junction without a gene match. According to the germline V gene, CDR1 reads SNHLY and CDR2 reads FYNNEI.